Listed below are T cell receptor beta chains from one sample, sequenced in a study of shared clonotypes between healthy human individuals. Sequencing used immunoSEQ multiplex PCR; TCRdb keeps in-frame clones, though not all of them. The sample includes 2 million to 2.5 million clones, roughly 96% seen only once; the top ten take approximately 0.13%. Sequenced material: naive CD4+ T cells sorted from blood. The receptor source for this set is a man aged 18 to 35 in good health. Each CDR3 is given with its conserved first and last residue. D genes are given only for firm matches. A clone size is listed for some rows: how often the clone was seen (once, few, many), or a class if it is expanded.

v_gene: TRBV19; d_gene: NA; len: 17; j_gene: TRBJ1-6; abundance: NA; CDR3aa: CASSIDLGQGWNSPLHF; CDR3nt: TGTGCCAGTAGTATAGATCTTGGGCAGGGTTGGAATTCACCCCTCCACTTT
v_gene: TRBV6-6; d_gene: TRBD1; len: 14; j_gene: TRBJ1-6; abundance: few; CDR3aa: CASTQTGSNSPLHF; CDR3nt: TGTGCCAGCACACAGACAGGGTCTAATTCACCCCTCCACTTT
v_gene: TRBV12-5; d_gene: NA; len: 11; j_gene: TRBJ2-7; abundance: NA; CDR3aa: CASGSLWEQYF; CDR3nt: TGTGCTAGTGGTTCCCTGTGGGAGCAGTACTTC
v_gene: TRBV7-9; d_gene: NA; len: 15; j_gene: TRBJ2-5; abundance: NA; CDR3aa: CASSLGRSYQETQYF; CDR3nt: TGTGCCAGCAGCCTAGGCAGGTCGTACCAAGAGACCCAGTACTTC
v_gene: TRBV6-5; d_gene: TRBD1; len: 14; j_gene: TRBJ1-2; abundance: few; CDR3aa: CASSYTQGAVGYTF; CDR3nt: TGTGCCAGCAGTTACACGCAGGGGGCGGTCGGCTACACCTTC
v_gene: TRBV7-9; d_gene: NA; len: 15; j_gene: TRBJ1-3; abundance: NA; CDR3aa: CASTLGVLSGNTIYF; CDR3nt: TGTGCCAGCACCCTCGGGGTCCTCTCTGGAAACACCATATATTTT
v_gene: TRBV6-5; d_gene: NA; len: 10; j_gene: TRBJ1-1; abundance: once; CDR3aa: CASFRGEAFF; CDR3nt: TGTGCCAGCTTCAGAGGGGAGGCTTTCTTT
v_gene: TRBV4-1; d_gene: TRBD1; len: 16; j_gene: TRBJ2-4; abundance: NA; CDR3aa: CASSQVNRGAKNIQYF; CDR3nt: TGCGCCAGCAGCCAAGTAAACAGGGGTGCCAAAAACATTCAGTACTTC
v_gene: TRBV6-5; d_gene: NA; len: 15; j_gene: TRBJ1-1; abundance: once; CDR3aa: CASSYSLKLDTEAFF; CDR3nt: TGTGCCAGCAGTTACTCGCTTAAGCTAGACACTGAAGCTTTCTTT
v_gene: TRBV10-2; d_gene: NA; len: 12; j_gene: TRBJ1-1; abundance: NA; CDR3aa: CASSEGPGGAFF; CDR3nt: TGCGCCAGCAGTGAAGGACCCGGTGGGGCTTTCTTT
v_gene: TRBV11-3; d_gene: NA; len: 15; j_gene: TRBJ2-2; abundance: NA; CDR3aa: CASSLDRGFTGELFF; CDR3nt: TGTGCCAGCAGCTTAGACAGGGGCTTCACCGGGGAGCTGTTTTTT
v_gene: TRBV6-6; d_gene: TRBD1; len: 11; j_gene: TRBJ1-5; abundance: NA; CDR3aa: CASSRGQPQHF; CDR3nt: TGTGCCAGCTCCAGGGGGCAGCCCCAGCATTTT
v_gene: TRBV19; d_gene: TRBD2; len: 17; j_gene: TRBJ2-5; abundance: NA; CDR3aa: CASSQGRLAGVGETQYF; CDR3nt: TGTGCCAGTAGTCAGGGGCGACTAGCGGGGGTGGGAGAGACCCAGTACTTC
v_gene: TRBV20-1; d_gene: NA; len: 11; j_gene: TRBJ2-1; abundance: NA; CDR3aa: CSASLDVRRFF; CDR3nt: TGCAGTGCTAGTCTGGACGTCCGGAGATTCTTC
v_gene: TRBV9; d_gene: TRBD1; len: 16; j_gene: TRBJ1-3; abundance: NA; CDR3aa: CASSVGDRANGNTIYF; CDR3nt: TGTGCCAGCAGCGTCGGGGACAGGGCTAATGGAAACACCATATATTTT
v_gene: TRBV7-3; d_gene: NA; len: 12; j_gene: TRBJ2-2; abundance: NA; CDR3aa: CASSANTGELFF; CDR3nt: TGTGCCAGCAGCGCCAACACCGGGGAGCTGTTTTTT
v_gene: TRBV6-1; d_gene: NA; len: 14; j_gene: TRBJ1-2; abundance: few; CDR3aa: CATRNEPPNYGYTF; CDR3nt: TGTGCCACGAGGAATGAACCTCCCAACTATGGCTACACCTTC
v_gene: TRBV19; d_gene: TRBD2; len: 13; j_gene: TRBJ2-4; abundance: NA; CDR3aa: CASSMGLADIQYF; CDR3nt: TGTGCCAGTAGTATGGGGCTAGCGGACATTCAGTACTTC
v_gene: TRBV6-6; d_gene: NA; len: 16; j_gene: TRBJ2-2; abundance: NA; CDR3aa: CASSRDAVISTGELFF; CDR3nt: TGTGCCAGCAGCCGGGACGCCGTCATTTCTACCGGGGAGCTGTTTTTT
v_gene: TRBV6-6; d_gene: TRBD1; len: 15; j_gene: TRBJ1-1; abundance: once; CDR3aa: CASTKQQGVNTEAFF; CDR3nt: TGTGCCAGCACCAAACAACAGGGGGTGAACACTGAAGCTTTCTTT
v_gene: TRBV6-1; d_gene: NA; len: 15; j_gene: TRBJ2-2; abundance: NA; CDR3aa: CASSEAATNTGELFF; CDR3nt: TGTGCCAGCAGTGAAGCAGCGACGAACACCGGGGAGCTGTTTTTT
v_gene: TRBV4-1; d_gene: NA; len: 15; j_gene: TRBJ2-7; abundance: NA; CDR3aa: CASSQEDRDNPEQYF; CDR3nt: TGCGCCAGCAGCCAAGAGGACAGAGATAACCCCGAGCAGTACTTC
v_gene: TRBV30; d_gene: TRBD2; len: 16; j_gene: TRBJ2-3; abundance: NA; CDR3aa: CAWERARGGATDTQYF; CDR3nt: TGTGCCTGGGAGAGGGCCCGCGGGGGGGCGACAGATACGCAGTATTTT
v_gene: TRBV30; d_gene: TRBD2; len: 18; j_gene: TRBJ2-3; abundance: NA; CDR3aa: CAWSRARTSGGSTDTQYF; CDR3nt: TGTGCCTGGAGTCGCGCCCGGACTAGCGGGGGATCCACAGATACGCAGTATTTT